This T cell receptor (beta chain) was recorded in a study of T cell repertoires in cytomegalovirus infection. A word on this clonotype: What it binds is not known.

TCRdb reprocessed the reads via MiXCR and lists one record per CDR3 protein. The sample shows about 360,000 distinct CDR3 sequences, nearly 35% of them seen only once. V was pared by 3 bases and J by 5 bases, with 10 bases of the junction left unmatched. This CDR3 has 16 residues. Germline V gene data show CDR1 as MNHEY and CDR2 as SMNVEV (reference sequence). This TCR came from a human donor in good health (CMV status not recorded). Some clones in this sample may be carry-over from other donors' samples. This chain connects TRBV27 to TRBJ1-2; the match to TRBD1 covers 9 bases. Sample: cultured PBMCs, taken from culture after CMV antigen stimulation. The CDR3 reads CASSFLGQGTGYGYTF. In nucleotides, the CDR3 is TGTGCCAGCAGTTTCCTAGGACAGGGGACAGGTTATGGCTACACCTTC.